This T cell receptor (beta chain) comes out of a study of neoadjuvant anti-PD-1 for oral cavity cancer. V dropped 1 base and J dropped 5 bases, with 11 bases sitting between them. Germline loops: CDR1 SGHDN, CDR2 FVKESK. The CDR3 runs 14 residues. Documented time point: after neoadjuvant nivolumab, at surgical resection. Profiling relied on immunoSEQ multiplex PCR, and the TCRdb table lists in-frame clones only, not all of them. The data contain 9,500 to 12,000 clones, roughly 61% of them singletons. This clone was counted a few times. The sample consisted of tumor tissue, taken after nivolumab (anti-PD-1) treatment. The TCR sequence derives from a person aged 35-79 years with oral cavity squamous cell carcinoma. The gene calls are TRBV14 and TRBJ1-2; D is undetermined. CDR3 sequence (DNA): TGTGCCAGCAGCCAAGTCGGGATCGAATATGGCTACACCTTC. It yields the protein CASSQVGIEYGYTF. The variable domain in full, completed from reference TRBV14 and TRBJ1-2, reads EAGVTQFPSHSVIEKGQTVTLRCDPISGHDNLYWYRRVMGKEIKFLLHFVKESKQDESGMPNNRFLAERTGGTYSTLKVQPAELEDSGVYFCASSQVGIEYGYTFGSGTRLTVV.